This is a list of T cell receptor beta chains from one sample in a study of beta chain features in type 1 diabetes. Sequenced by immunoSEQ multiplex PCR; TCRdb stores in-frame clones only, minus some. The data show 600,000 to 700,000 clones, under 15% seen once. What was sequenced was naive CD4+ T cells from blood. The receptor source for this set is a man aged 18 to 29 with type 1 diabetes. The CDR3 runs from the conserved cysteine through the conserved F or W. The D gene is left open where the match is weak. Not all rows give a size; the values are once, few, many and, for expanded clones, a class.

clone_size	d_call	j_call	v_call	cdr3_aa	cdr3_nt
-	-	TRBJ2-5	TRBV7-2	CASSYGATGETQYF	TGTGCCAGCAGCTACGGGGCCACCGGGGAGACCCAGTACTTC
few	-	TRBJ2-3	TRBV6-1	CASSPSTDTQYF	TGTGCCAGCAGTCCTAGCACAGATACGCAGTATTTT
-	-	TRBJ2-1	TRBV15	CATSRDRGGPWEQFF	TGTGCCACCAGCAGAGATCGTGGAGGGCCTTGGGAGCAGTTCTTC
once	-	TRBJ2-7	TRBV7-9	CASSSWSGQAIYEQYF	TGTGCCAGCAGCTCCTGGTCCGGGCAGGCAATTTACGAGCAGTACTTC
few	-	TRBJ1-1	TRBV5-1	CASSLDRSEAFF	TGCGCCAGCAGCTTGGACAGATCAGAAGCTTTCTTT
-	-	TRBJ2-5	TRBV30	CAWSVGLRETQYF	TGTGCCTGGAGTGTAGGTTTGAGAGAGACCCAGTACTTC
few	-	TRBJ1-3	TRBV7-6	CASSLGGPKSGNTIYF	TGTGCCAGCAGCTTAGGGGGACCCAAATCTGGAAACACCATATATTTT
-	TRBD1	TRBJ1-2	TRBV30	CAWTGTGSNYGYTF	TGTGCCTGGACCGGGACAGGGTCCAACTATGGCTACACCTTC
once	TRBD1	TRBJ2-5	TRBV9	CASSGDSLETQYF	TGTGCCAGCAGCGGGGACAGCTTAGAGACCCAGTACTTC
-	-	TRBJ1-2	TRBV2	CASRRTGDGYTF	TGTGCCAGCAGAAGGACGGGGGATGGCTACACCTTC
few	-	TRBJ1-2	TRBV7-9	CASSPRETANYGYTF	TGTGCCAGCAGCCCGCGTGAGACAGCGAACTATGGCTACACCTTC